This T cell receptor (beta chain) originates from a study of identical twins. The germline V gene encodes CDR1 DFQATT and CDR2 SNEGSKA (reference sequence). V gave up 3 bases and J gave up 0 bases, with 5 bases separating them. This CDR3 contains 12 residues. MiXCR, applied by TCRdb to the 5' RACE reads, yields one record per CDR3 protein. The sample lists 500,000 to 600,000 distinct CDR3 sequences, approximately 22% occurring once. These data also featured in a second study, about T cells expressing NK-cell markers.

This chain joins TRBV20-1 and TRBJ1-2; D uncertain. The source material was CD4+ T cells sorted from blood. The sequence derives from a woman aged 18-35 years in good health. CDR3 sequence (DNA): TGCAGTGCTAGTGGGGCTAACTATGGCTACACCTTC. This codes for CSASGANYGYTF.